This T cell receptor (beta chain) originates from a study of T cell repertoires in cytomegalovirus infection. Germline loops: CDR1 LGHDT, CDR2 YNNKEL (reference sequence). J gave up 0 bases and V 3 bases, and 10 bases lay outside the gene matches. CDR3 length: 18 amino acids. MiXCR was run by TCRdb on the reads, yielding one entry per CDR3 protein. Among 700,000 to 950,000 distinct CDR3 sequences listed, 32% were seen once. A note on this clonotype: Its cognate antigen is unknown.

Material: cultured CD8+ T cells from PBMCs, obtained from culture after CMV antigen stimulation. The chain combines TRBV3-1 with TRBJ2-5; 10 nucleotides line up with TRBD2. The source is a human donor in good health (CMV status not recorded). Some clones in this sample may be carry-over from other donors' samples. The CDR3 nucleotides read TGTGCCAGCAGCCACCGTAAGGGACTAGCGTCTCACCAAGAGACCCAGTACTTC. Residues: CASSHRKGLASHQETQYF.